The 19 T cell receptor beta chains reported below all come from one sample, sequenced in a study of T cell repertoires in cytomegalovirus infection. TCRdb fed the reads into MiXCR, producing one record per CDR3 protein. The sample holds some 250,000 distinct CDR3 sequences, roughly 9% seen once. Material: PBMCs. Every receptor here comes from a human donor in good health (CMV status not recorded). Some clones in this sample may be carry-over from other donors' samples.

This clonotype was recorded at least ten times. The CDR3 DNA reads TGTGCCAGCAGCCTGGGACAGGGGGGATCAGATACGCAGTATTTT. The encoded protein is CASSLGQGGSDTQYF. This chain joins TRBV7-2 and TRBJ2-3, with 11 bases fitting TRBD1. This CDR3 spans 15 amino acids. Losses at the gene ends were 5 bases for V and 4 bases for J; bases not matched to a gene: 5. Germline V gene lookup returns CDR1 SGHTA and CDR2 FQGNSA.

Only a few counts were recorded for this clonotype. The genes are TRBV5-8 and TRBJ2-3; 14 bases match TRBD2. With V trimmed by 3 bases and J by 5 bases, 8 bases remained unmatched. The germline V gene has CDR1 SGHTS and CDR2 YDEGEE. This CDR3 spans 17 amino acids. Here the CDR3 DNA reads TGTGCCAGCAGCTCGGGACTAGCGGGGGCCGGACGAGATACGCAGTATTTT. As protein: CASSSGLAGAGRDTQYF.

The sample holds many counts of this clonotype. The chain recombines TRBV7-8 with TRBJ1-5, with TRBD1 as a possible D gene (6 bases). Germline CDR1 and CDR2: SGHVS and FQNEAQ. This CDR3 spans 14 amino acids. The V gene lost 4 bases and the J gene lost 1 base, with 8 bases spanning the gap. CDR3: CASSSTGSNQPQHF. The CDR3 nucleotides read TGTGCCAGCAGCTCCACAGGGAGCAATCAGCCCCAGCATTTT.

This clonotype was detected many times. The chain combines TRBV7-2 with TRBJ1-3; D is unclear. Trimming stripped 5 bases from V and 1 base from J, with 6 bases between. Germline CDR1 reads SGHTA; CDR2 reads FQGNSA. The CDR3 loop spans 13 amino acids. CDR3 sequence reads: CASSPISGNTIYF. As DNA, the CDR3 is TGTGCCAGCAGCCCAATTTCTGGAAACACCATATATTTT.

The chain uses TRBV19 and TRBJ1-1, with TRBD1 matching 8 bases. V was clipped by 5 bases and J by 1 base; unmatched bases: 6. The germline V gene encodes CDR1 LNHDA and CDR2 SQIVND (reference sequence). The CDR3 totals 15 residues. Written as DNA, the CDR3 is TGTGCCAGTAGTGCCGACAGGGGTGCGAACACTGAAGCTTTCTTT. Encoded protein: CASSADRGANTEAFF. Filled out from reference TRBV19 and TRBJ1-1, the complete variable domain reads DGGITQSPKYLFRKEGQNVTLSCEQNLNHDAMYWYRQDPGQGLRLIYYSQIVNDFQKGDIAEGYSVSREKKESFPLTVTSAQKNPTAFYLCASSADRGANTEAFFGQGTRLTVV.

This clonotype was picked up a small number of times. The V call is TRBV6-2 or TRBV6-3, the J call TRBJ2-3; the D gene is possibly TRBD2 (6 bases). The CDR3 runs to 15 residues. V lost 5 bases and J 8 bases, leaving 20 bases between the germline ends. Per the germline V gene, CDR1 is MNHEY and CDR2 is SVGEGT. CDR3 loop: CASSPLRDLGGTQYF. The CDR3 DNA reads TGTGCCAGCAGTCCCCTCCGGGACCTCGGGGGTACGCAGTATTTT.

This clonotype appeared many times. This chain connects TRBV7-2 to TRBJ1-4; D unclear. CDR3 length: 13 residues. Germline lookup yields CDR1 SGHTA and CDR2 FQGNSA. Trimming took off 3 bases at V and 5 bases at J, with 7 bases between the two ends. CDR3 DNA sequence: TGTGCCAGCAGCTTGCGGCCGAATGAAAAACTGTTTTTT. It encodes CASSLRPNEKLFF.

This clonotype was detected ten times or more. The chain carries TRBV7-8 and TRBJ2-5, with 8 positions matching TRBD1. This CDR3 has 17 amino acids. The V segment lost 3 bases and the J segment 2 bases; nucleotides outside the gene matches: 11. Looked up from germline, CDR1 is SGHVS and CDR2 is FQNEAQ. The CDR3 DNA reads as TGTGCCAGCAGCTTTAGGATCCAAGGACAGGGACAAGAGACCCAGTACTTC. This encodes CASSFRIQGQGQETQYF.

This clonotype occurred many times. The J gene is TRBJ2-3, the V gene TRBV7-2; the match to TRBD2 covers 10 bases. This CDR3 is built from 15 residues. Germline CDR1 is SGHTA and CDR2 is FQGNSA. V lost 4 bases and J lost 2; bases outside the gene matches: 3. CDR3 DNA: TGTGCCAGCAGCTGGACTAGCGGAAACACAGATACGCAGTATTTT. Translation: CASSWTSGNTDTQYF.

This sequence joins TRBV28 and TRBJ1-5, with no clear D. In germline, CDR1 is MDHEN, CDR2 SYDVKM. V was clipped by 5 bases and J by 2 bases, with 16 bases between them. This CDR3 is 16 amino acids long. CDR3 DNA sequence: TGTGCCAGCAGTCCAACTCGCGCTTTTGGCAATCAGCCCCAGCATTTT. Its protein product is CASSPTRAFGNQPQHF.

This clonotype has ten or more counts. The chain is built from TRBV7-2 and TRBJ1-6, with D unresolved. The CDR3 totals 15 residues. CDR1 SGHTA and CDR2 FQGNSA come from the germline V gene. V was cut by 5 bases and J by 5 bases, with 13 bases left in between. The CDR3: CASSIKGENNSPLHF. CDR3 coding DNA: TGTGCCAGCAGCATAAAGGGAGAGAATAATTCACCCCTCCACTTT.

There are many counts of this clonotype. The chain employs TRBV10-3 and TRBJ2-2; 11 bases line up with TRBD2. V dropped 4 bases and J dropped 2; count of bases not matched to a gene: 12. The CDR3 sequence is 19 residues long. From germline, CDR1 is ENHRY and CDR2 SYGVKD. CDR3 sequence: CAISATIAGGPRNTGELFF. In nucleotides, the CDR3 is TGTGCCATCAGTGCCACTATAGCGGGAGGGCCAAGAAACACCGGGGAGCTGTTTTTT.

This clonotype came up many times. A junction end diverges from the germline sequence, so it may reflect a read error. The chain joins TRBV7-2 to TRBJ1-2, with D tentatively TRBD1 (5 bases). Germline CDR1 reads SGHTA; CDR2 reads FQGNSA. The CDR3 length is 13 residues. The CDR3 is CATSLDRSYGYTF. CDR3 nucleotides: TGTGCCACCAGCCTCGACAGATCCTATGGCTACACCTTC.

This clonotype was seen ten or more times. The chain is built from TRBV7-8 and TRBJ2-1, with TRBD1 matching 7 bases. J gave up 3 bases and V 5 bases, and 7 bases lay outside the gene matches. Germline CDR1 is SGHVS and CDR2 is FQNEAQ. This CDR3 is built from 15 residues. CDR3 amino acids: CASSLRTGVYNEQFF. The CDR3 DNA reads TGTGCCAGCAGCCTGAGGACAGGCGTCTACAATGAGCAGTTCTTC.

The V call is TRBV5-1, the J call TRBJ1-5, with D hard to call. The CDR3 covers 12 residues. Trimming left V 4 bases short and J 6 bases short, with 8 bases between. Germline V gives CDR1 SGHRS, CDR2 YFSETQ. The CDR3: CASSPDGQPQHF. The CDR3 DNA is TGCGCCAGCAGCCCCGATGGTCAGCCCCAGCATTTT.

This clonotype was seen ten or more times. The chain is built from TRBV7-2 and TRBJ2-1; D unresolved. There are 12 residues in the CDR3. Per the germline V gene, CDR1 is SGHTA and CDR2 is FQGNSA. Trimming stripped 4 bases from V and 10 bases from J, with 11 bases between. Written as DNA, the CDR3 is TGTGCCAGCAGCTGGAGAGTTAGCGAGCAGTTCTTC. Its translation: CASSWRVSEQFF.

This clonotype was seen at least ten times. The rearrangement uses TRBV7-9 and TRBJ2-2; perhaps TRBD2 as D (8 bases). The CDR3 is 17 residues long. CDR1 is SEHNR, CDR2 FQNEAQ, per germline (reference sequence). The ends were cut back, 5 bases at V and 2 bases at J, with 18 bases in the middle. CDR3: CASSARGGTENTGELFF. In DNA form, the CDR3 reads TGTGCCAGCAGCGCCCGCGGGGGGACAGAAAACACCGGGGAGCTGTTTTTT.

This clonotype was observed at least ten times. The genes are TRBV10-3 and TRBJ2-1, with 7 bases identical to TRBD1. J was trimmed by 6 bases and V by 4 bases; bases with no gene match: 6. Germline CDR1 is ENHRY and CDR2 is SYGVKD. CDR3 length equals 14 residues. CDR3 sequence reads: CAISGQGSGNEQFF. For the CDR3, the DNA is TGTGCCATCAGTGGACAGGGTTCCGGCAATGAGCAGTTCTTC.

The table lists this clonotype with many counts. The rearrangement joins TRBV7-3 to TRBJ2-1, with D perhaps TRBD2 (7 bases). Trimming removed 0 bases at V and 3 bases at J, with 18 bases between. CDR1 is SGHTA, CDR2 FQGTGA, per germline. This CDR3 has 18 residues. CDR3 nucleotides: TGTGCCAGCAGCTTAACGTCTAATCCGGGGGGCGTCTACAATGAGCAGTTCTTC. Residues: CASSLTSNPGGVYNEQFF.